The next 2 T cell receptor beta chains were all read from a single sample in a study of blood T cell repertoires in COVID-19. Sequencing was performed with immunoSEQ multiplex PCR; in TCRdb, only in-frame clones are kept and a portion is missing. The sample has about 300,000 clones; about 88% are singletons. The source material was peripheral blood. Source of these receptors: a human donor with COVID-19, enrolled during active disease. The donor label of this sample is uncertain.

V gene TRBV10-3 combines with J gene TRBJ1-3; TRBD1 agrees at 7 bases. V lost 7 bases, J lost 5 bases, and 8 bases stayed unmatched. The germline V gene encodes CDR1 ENHRY and CDR2 SYGVKD. The CDR3 covers 14 residues. Here the CDR3 reads CAITRDRERNTIYF. The CDR3 DNA is TGTGCCATCACCCGGGACAGAGAGAGAAACACCATATATTTT.

This sequence joins TRBV28 and TRBJ1-2, with D maybe TRBD1 (6 bases). Germline CDR1 is MDHEN and CDR2 is SYDVKM. The CDR3 consists of 14 residues. V was cut by 5 bases and J by 4 bases, with 14 bases left in between. CDR3 in amino acids: CASSPSGQVYGYTF. The DNA of the CDR3 is TGTGCCAGCAGTCCTTCGGGACAAGTCTATGGCTACACCTTC.